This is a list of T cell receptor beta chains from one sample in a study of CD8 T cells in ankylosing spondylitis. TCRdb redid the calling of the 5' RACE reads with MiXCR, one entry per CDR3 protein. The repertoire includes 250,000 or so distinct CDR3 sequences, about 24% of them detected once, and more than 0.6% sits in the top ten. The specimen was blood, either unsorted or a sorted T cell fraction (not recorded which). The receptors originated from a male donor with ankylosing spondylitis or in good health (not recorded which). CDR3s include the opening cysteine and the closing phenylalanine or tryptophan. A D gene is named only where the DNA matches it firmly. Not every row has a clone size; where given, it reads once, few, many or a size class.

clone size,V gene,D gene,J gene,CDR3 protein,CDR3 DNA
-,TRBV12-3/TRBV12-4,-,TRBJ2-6,CASSLAPDSSGANVLTF,TGTGCCAGCAGTTTAGCGCCGGACAGCTCTGGGGCCAACGTCCTGACTTTC
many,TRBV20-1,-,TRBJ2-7,CSANGLGVESYEQYF,TGCAGTGCTAACGGCTTAGGGGTTGAGTCCTACGAGCAGTACTTC
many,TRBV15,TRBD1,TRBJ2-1,CATSIPGTGSYNEQFF,TGTGCCACCAGCATACCCGGGACAGGGAGTTACAATGAGCAGTTCTTC
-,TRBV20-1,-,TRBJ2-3,CSATPRDRPTDTQYF,TGCAGTGCTACCCCCCGGGACCGTCCCACAGATACGCAGTATTTT
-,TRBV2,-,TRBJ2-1,CASSEGSSYNEQFF,TGTGCCAGCAGTGAGGGTAGTTCCTACAATGAGCAGTTCTTC
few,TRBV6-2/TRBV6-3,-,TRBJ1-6,CASSSNSGPLYSPLHF,TGTGCCAGCAGTTCAAACTCCGGGCCATTATATTCACCCCTCCACTTT
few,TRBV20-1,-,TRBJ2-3,CSARDVGGHADTQYF,TGCAGTGCTAGAGATGTGGGGGGGCATGCAGATACGCAGTATTTT
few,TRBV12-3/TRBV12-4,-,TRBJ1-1,CASSLFTEAFF,TGTGCCAGCAGTTTATTCACTGAAGCTTTCTTT
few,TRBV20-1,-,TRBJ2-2,CSARPRGNTGELFF,TGCAGTGCTAGGCCAAGGGGGAACACCGGGGAGCTGTTTTTT
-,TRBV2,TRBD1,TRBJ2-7,CASRARDRGSEQYF,TGTGCCAGCAGAGCCCGGGACAGGGGTTCCGAGCAGTACTTC
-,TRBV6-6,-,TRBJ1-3,CASSYQGNTIYF,TGTGCCAGCAGTTACCAGGGAAACACCATATATTTT
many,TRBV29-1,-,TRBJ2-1,CSVRGILSYNEQFF,TGCAGCGTGCGGGGAATTCTCTCCTACAATGAGCAGTTCTTC
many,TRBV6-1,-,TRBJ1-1,CASRLLGLGGEAFF,TGTGCCAGCAGACTTCTCGGACTAGGCGGTGAAGCTTTCTTT
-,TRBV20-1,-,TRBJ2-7,CSAVRDSYEQYF,TGCAGTGCTGTACGGGACTCCTACGAGCAGTACTTC
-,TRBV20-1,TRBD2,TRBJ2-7,CSAREKRWGLAMGNEQYF,TGCAGTGCTAGAGAAAAACGTTGGGGACTAGCGATGGGGAACGAGCAGTACTTC
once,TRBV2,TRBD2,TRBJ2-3,CASSGVGGGGGTDTQYF,TGTGCCAGCAGTGGAGTGGGTGGCGGGGGGGGCACAGATACGCAGTATTTT
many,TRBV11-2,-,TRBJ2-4,CASSLSQKVIQYF,TGTGCCAGCAGCTTATCACAGAAGGTCATTCAGTACTTC
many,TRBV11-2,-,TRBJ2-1,CASSLRAGYNEQFF,TGTGCCAGCAGCTTACGGGCTGGATACAATGAGCAGTTCTTC
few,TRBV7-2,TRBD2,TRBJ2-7,CASSTGLASYEQYF,TGTGCCAGCAGCACAGGACTAGCGTCCTACGAGCAGTACTTC
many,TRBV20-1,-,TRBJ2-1,CSAPASSYNEQFF,TGCAGTGCTCCGGCCAGCTCCTACAATGAGCAGTTCTTC
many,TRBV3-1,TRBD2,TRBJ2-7,CASSRLAGRYEQYF,TGTGCCAGCAGTCGACTAGCGGGGCGGTACGAGCAGTACTTC
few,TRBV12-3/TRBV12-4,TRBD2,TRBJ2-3,CASLGLAGDTQYF,TGTGCCAGCTTGGGACTAGCGGGAGATACGCAGTATTTT
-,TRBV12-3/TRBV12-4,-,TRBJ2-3,CASSFEGTQYF,TGTGCCAGCAGTTTCGAAGGGACGCAGTATTTT
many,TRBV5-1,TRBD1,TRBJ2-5,CASSLGQQQETQYF,TGCGCCAGCAGCCTGGGACAGCAACAAGAGACCCAGTACTTC
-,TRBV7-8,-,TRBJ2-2,CASSLDSYTGELLF,TGTGCCAGCAGCTTAGATTCCTACACCGGGGAGCTGTTGTTT
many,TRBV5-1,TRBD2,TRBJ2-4,CASSNSGGAKNIQYF,TGCGCCAGCAGCAACTCCGGGGGGGCCAAAAACATTCAGTACTTC
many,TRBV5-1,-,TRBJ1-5,CASSLYGESNQPQHF,TGCGCCAGCAGCTTGTACGGGGAAAGCAATCAGCCCCAGCATTTT
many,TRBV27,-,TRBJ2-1,CASSWTRGYNEQFF,TGTGCCAGCAGTTGGACGAGGGGATACAATGAGCAGTTCTTC
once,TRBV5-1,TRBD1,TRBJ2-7,CASSLGTGSLLGHEQYF,TGCGCCAGCAGCTTGGGGACAGGCTCACTGTTAGGGCACGAGCAGTACTTC
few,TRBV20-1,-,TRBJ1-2,CSATLQELNYGYTF,TGCAGTGCTACCTTACAGGAACTAAACTATGGCTACACCTTC
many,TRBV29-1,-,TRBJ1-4,CSVIAGEEKLFF,TGCAGCGTTATAGCAGGGGAAGAAAAACTGTTTTTT
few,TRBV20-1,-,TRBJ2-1,CSARGPPGEQFF,TGCAGTGCTAGGGGTCCCCCGGGTGAGCAGTTCTTC
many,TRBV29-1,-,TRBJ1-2,CSVAGLGGYTF,TGCAGCGTTGCAGGGCTGGGTGGCTACACCTTC
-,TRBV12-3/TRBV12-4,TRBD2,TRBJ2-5,CASSLKRRLAGIQETQYF,TGTGCCAGCAGTTTAAAAAGGCGACTAGCGGGGATCCAAGAGACCCAGTATTTC
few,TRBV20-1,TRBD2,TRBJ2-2,CSARGAGGRVFGELFF,TGCAGTGCTAGAGGAGCGGGGGGGCGAGTGTTCGGGGAGCTGTTTTTT
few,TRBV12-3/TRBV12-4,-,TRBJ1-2,CASSLAQEEEGYTF,TGTGCCAGCAGTTTAGCGCAGGAGGAGGAAGGCTACACCTTC
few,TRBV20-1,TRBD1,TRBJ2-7,CSKPGQGHREQYF,TGCAGCAAACCGGGACAGGGACATCGCGAGCAGTACTTC
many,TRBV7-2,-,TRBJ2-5,CASSLVGETQYF,TGTGCCAGCAGCTTAGTAGGGGAGACCCAGTACTTC
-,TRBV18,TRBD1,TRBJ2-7,CASSQTGEASYEQYF,TGTGCCAGCTCACAGACAGGGGAAGCTTCCTACGAGCAGTACTTC
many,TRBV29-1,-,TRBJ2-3,CSGYGGATDTQYF,TGCAGCGGGTATGGTGGAGCAACAGATACGCAGTATTTT
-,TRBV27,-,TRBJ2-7,CASSLAGAIEQYF,TGTGCCAGCAGTTTAGCGGGGGCGATCGAGCAGTACTTC
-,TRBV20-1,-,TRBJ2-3,CSAARREGVTTDTQYF,TGCAGTGCTGCCCGGAGGGAGGGGGTGACCACAGATACGCAGTATTTT
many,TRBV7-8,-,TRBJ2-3,CASSFRLLDTQYF,TGTGCCAGCAGCTTCCGACTTCTAGATACGCAGTATTTT
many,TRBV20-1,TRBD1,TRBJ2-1,CSARVPGQGANEQFF,TGCAGTGCTAGGGTACCGGGACAGGGGGCTAATGAGCAGTTCTTC
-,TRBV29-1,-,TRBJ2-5,CSGWGGATQETQYF,TGCAGCGGGTGGGGTGGGGCTACCCAAGAGACCCAGTACTTC
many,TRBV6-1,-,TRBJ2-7,CASSEEGPTYEQYF,TGTGCCAGCAGTGAAGAAGGTCCTACCTACGAGCAGTACTTC
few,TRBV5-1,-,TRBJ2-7,CASSRGGAGSYEQYF,TGCGCCAGCAGCCGGGGTGGGGCTGGCTCCTACGAGCAGTACTTC
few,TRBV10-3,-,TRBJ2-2,CAISEGTTYTGELFF,TGTGCCATCAGTGAGGGGACCACATACACCGGGGAGCTGTTTTTT
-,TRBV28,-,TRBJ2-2,CASSSPSQGGTGELFF,TGTGCCAGCAGTTCTCCCTCCCAGGGCGGGACCGGGGAGCTGTTTTTT
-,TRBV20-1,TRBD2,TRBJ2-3,CSAGLAGGFQDTQYF,TGCAGTGCGGGACTAGCGGGGGGGTTCCAAGATACGCAGTATTTT
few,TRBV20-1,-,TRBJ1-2,CNRGGFGYTF,TGCAATCGGGGGGGGTTCGGCTACACCTTC
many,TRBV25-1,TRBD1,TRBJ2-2,CASSGRTGRNTGELFF,TGTGCCAGCAGTGGCCGGACAGGGCGAAACACCGGGGAGCTGTTTTTT
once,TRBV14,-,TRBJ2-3,CASSQLASRTDTQYF,TGTGCCAGCAGCCAACTAGCGTCCCGCACAGATACGCAGTATTTT
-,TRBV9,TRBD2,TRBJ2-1,CASSVEAGGSYNEQFF,TGTGCCAGCAGCGTCGAAGCGGGGGGTAGCTACAATGAGCAGTTCTTC